This TCR beta chain is drawn from a study of CD8 T cells in Susac syndrome. Reverse transcription used about 0.45 to 1 ug RNA and random hexamers. TCRdb analysed the immunoSEQ multiplex PCR reads with MiXCR anew, one entry per CDR3 protein. The table lists 170,000 or so distinct CDR3 sequences, roughly 95% of them singletons. This clonotype was seen just once. The CDR3 consists of 14 residues. Germline CDR1 is SEHNR and CDR2 is FQNEAQ (reference sequence). V gave up 5 bases and J gave up 1 base, with 11 bases separating them. TCR beta sequencing covered blood CD8+ and CD4+ T cells. The clonotype was recovered from a human donor with multiple sclerosis. Sample: CD8+ T cells from PBMCs. The chain links TRBV7-9 to TRBJ2-5; the D is unclear. DNA for the CDR3: TGTGCCAGCAGCCTGACCCTCCTCCAAGAGACCCAGTACTTC. Translation gives CASSLTLLQETQYF.